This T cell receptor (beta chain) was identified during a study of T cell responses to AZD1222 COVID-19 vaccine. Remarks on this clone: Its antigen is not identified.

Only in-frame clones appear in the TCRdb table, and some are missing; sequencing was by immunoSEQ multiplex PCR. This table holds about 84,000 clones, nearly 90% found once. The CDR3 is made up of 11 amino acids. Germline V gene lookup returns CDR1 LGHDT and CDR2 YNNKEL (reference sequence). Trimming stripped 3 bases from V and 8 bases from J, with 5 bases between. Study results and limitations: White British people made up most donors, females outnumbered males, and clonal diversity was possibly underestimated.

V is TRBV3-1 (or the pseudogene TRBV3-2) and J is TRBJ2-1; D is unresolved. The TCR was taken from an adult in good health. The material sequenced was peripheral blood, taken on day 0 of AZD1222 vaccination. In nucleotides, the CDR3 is TGTGCCAGCAGCCAGGGGTATGAGCAGTTCTTC. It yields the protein CASSQGYEQFF.